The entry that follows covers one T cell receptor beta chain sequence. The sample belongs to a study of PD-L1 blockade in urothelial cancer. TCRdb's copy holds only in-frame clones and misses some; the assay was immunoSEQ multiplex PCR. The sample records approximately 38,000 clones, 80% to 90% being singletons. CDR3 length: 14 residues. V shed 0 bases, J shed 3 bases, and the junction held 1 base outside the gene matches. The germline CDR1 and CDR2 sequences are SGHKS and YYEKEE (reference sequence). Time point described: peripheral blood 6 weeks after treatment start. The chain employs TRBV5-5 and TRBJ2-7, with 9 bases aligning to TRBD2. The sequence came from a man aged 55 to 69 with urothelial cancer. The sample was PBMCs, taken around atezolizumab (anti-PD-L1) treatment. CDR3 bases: TGTGCCAGCAGCTTGGGACTAGCGGTCTACGAGCAGTACTTC. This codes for CASSLGLAVYEQYF. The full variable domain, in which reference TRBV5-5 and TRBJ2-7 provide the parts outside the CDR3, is DAGVTQSPTHLIKTRGQQVTLRCSPISGHKSVSWYQQVLGQGPQFIFQYYEKEERGRGNFPDRFSARQFPNYSSELNVNALLLGDSALYLCASSLGLAVYEQYFGPGTRLTVT.